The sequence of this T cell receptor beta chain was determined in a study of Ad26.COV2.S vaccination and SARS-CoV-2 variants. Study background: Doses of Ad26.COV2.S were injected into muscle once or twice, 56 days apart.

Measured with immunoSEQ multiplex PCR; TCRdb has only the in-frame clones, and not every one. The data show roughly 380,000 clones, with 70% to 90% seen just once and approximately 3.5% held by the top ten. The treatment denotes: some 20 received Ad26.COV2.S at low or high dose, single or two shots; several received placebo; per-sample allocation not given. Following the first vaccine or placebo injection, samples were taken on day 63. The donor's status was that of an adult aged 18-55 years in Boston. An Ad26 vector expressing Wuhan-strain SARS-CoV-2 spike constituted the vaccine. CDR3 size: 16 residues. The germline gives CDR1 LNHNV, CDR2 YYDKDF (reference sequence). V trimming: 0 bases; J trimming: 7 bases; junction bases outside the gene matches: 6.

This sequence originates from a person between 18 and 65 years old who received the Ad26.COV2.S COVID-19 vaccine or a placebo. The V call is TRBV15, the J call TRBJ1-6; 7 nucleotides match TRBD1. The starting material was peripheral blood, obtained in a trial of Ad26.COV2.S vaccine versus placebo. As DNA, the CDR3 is TGTGCCACCAGCAGAGATCACAGGACAGGAAATTCACCCCTCCACTTT. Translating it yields CATSRDHRTGNSPLHF.